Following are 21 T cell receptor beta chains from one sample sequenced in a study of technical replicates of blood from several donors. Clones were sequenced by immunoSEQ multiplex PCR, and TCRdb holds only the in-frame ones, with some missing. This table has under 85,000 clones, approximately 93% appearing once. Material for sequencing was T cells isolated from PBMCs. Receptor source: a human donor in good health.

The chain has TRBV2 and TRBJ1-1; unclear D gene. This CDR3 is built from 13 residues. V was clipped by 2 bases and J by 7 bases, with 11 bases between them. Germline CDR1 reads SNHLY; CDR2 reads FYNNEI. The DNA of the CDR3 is TGTGCCAGCAGTGAATGGAGGAAGGATGAAGCTTTCTTT. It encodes CASSEWRKDEAFF.

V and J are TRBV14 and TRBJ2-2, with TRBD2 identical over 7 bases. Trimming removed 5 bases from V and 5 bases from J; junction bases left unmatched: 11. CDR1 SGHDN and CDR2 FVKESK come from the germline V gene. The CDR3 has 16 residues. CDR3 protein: CASSTPGQLATGELFF. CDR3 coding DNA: TGTGCCAGCAGCACCCCGGGGCAACTAGCGACCGGGGAGCTGTTTTTT.

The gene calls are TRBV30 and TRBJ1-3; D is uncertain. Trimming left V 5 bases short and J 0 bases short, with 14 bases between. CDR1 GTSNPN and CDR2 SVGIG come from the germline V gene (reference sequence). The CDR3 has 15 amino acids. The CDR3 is CAWSLADLSGNTIYF. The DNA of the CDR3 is TGTGCCTGGTCTCTAGCGGATCTCTCTGGAAACACCATATATTTT.

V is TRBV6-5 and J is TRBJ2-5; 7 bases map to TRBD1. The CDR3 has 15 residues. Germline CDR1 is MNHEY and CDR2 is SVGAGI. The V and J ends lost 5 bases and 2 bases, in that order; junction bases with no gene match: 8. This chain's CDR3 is CASSKRGTDQETQYF. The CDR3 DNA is TGTGCCAGCAGTAAGCGTGGGACAGATCAAGAGACCCAGTACTTC.

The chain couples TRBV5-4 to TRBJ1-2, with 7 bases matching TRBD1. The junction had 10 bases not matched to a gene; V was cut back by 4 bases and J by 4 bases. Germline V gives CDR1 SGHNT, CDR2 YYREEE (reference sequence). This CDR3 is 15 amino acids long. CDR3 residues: CASSQPGQLLYGYTF. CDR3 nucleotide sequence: TGTGCCAGCAGCCAGCCGGGACAGCTGCTCTATGGCTACACCTTC. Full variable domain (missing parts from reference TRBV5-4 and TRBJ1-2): ETGVTQSPTHLIKTRGQQVTLRCSSQSGHNTVSWYQQALGQGPQFIFQYYREEENGRGNFPPRFSGLQFPNYSSELNVNALELDDSALYLCASSQPGQLLYGYTFGSGTRLTVV.

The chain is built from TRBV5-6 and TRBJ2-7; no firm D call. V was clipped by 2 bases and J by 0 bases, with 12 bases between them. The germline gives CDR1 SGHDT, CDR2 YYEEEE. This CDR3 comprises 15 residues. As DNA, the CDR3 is TGTGCCAGCAGCTTATCCCCGCAGGACTCCTACGAGCAGTACTTC. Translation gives CASSLSPQDSYEQYF.

The CDR3 here is CASSEGLAASYEQYF. CDR3 in DNA: TGTGCCAGCAGTGAAGGACTAGCGGCCTCCTACGAGCAGTACTTC. The chain joins TRBV6-1 to TRBJ2-7; 9 bases agree with TRBD2. CDR1 and CDR2 (germline): MNHNS, SASEGT. The CDR3 runs to 15 residues. J was trimmed by 0 bases and V by 1 base; bases with no gene match: 1.

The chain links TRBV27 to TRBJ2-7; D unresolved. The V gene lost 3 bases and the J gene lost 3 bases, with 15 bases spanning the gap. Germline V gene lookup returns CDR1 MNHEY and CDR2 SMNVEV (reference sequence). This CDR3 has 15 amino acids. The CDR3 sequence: CASSFSPSRIYEQYF. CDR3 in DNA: TGTGCCAGCAGTTTCTCGCCTAGTAGAATCTACGAGCAGTACTTC.

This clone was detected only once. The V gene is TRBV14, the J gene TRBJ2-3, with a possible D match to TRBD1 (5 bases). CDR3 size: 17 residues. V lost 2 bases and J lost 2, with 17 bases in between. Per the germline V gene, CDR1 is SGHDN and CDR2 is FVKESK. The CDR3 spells CASSQLWGPGLTDTQYF. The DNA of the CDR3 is TGTGCCAGCAGCCAACTATGGGGCCCCGGTCTCACAGATACGCAGTATTTT.

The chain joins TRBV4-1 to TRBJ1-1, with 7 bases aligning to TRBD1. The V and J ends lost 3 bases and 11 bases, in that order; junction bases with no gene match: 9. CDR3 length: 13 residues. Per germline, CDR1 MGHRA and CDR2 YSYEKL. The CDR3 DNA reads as TGCGCCAGCAGCCACGAGGGGGCGAGGTTCGCTTTCTTT. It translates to CASSHEGARFAFF.

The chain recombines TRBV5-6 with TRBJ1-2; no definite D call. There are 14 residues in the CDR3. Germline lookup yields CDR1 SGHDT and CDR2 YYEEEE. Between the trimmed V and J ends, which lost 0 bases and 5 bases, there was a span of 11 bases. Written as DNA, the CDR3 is TGTGCCAGCAGCTTGGCCCAGCGAGAGTATGGCTACACCTTC. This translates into CASSLAQREYGYTF.

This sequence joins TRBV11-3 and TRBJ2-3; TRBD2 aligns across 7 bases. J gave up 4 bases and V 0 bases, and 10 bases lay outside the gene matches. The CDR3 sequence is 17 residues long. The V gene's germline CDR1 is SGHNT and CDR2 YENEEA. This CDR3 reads CASSLDRAREWADTQYF. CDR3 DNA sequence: TGTGCCAGCAGCTTAGACCGGGCGCGGGAGTGGGCAGATACGCAGTATTTT.

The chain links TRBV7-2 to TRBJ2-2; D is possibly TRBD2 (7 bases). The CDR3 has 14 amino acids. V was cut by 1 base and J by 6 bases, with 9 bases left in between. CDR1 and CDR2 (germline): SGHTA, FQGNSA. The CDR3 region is CASSLEGGAGELFF. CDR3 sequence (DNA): TGTGCCAGCAGCTTAGAAGGGGGGGCCGGGGAGCTGTTTTTT.

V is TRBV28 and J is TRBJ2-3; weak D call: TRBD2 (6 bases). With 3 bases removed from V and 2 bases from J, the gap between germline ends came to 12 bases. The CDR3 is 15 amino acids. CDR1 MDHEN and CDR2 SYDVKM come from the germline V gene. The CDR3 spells CASSFPRDHTDTQYF. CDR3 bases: TGTGCCAGCAGTTTCCCGCGGGACCACACAGATACGCAGTATTTT.

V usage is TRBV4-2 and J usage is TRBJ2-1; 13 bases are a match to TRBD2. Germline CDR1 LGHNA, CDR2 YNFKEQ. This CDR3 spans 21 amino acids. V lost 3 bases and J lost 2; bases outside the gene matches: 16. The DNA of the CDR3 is TGTGCCAGCAGCCAGGGCCTCAGTACTAGCGGGAGGGCCATCCCCTACAATGAGCAGTTCTTC. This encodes CASSQGLSTSGRAIPYNEQFF.

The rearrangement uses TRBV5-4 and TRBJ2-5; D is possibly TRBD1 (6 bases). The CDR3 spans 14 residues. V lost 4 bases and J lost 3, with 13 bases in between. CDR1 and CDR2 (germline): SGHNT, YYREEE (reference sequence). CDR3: CASSRDRPEETQYF. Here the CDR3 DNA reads TGTGCCAGCAGCCGTGACAGGCCGGAAGAGACCCAGTACTTC.

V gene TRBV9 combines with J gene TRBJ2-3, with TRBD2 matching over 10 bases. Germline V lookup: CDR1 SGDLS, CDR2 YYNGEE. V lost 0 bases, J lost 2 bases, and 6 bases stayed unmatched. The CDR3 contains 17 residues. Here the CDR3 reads CASSVVSGRAHTDTQYF. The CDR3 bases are TGTGCCAGCAGCGTAGTAAGCGGGAGGGCACACACAGATACGCAGTATTTT.

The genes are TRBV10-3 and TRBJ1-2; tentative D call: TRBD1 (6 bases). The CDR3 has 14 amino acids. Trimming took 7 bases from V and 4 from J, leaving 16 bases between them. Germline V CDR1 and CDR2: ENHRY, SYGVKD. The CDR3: CAIKDFDRFYGYTF. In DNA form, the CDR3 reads TGTGCCATCAAAGATTTCGACAGGTTCTATGGCTACACCTTC.

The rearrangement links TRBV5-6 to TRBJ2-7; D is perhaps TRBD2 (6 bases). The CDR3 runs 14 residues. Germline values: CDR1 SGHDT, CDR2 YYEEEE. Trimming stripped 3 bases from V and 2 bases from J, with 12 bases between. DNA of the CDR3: TGTGCCAGCAGCTGGCCGGGACTCCCCTACGAGCAGTACTTC. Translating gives CASSWPGLPYEQYF.

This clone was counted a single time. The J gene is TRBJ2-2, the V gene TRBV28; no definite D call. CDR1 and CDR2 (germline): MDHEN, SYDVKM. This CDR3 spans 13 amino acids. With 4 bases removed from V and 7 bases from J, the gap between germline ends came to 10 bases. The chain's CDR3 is CASSSRRGGELFF. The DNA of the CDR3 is TGTGCCAGCAGTTCCCGTCGAGGCGGGGAGCTGTTTTTT.

Here the CDR3 DNA reads TGTGCCAGCAGCTTCGGAGATACGCAGTATTTT. Translation gives CASSFGDTQYF. The chain joins TRBV11-2 to TRBJ2-3, with D hard to call. V lost 3 bases and J 5 bases, leaving 3 bases between the germline ends. Germline CDR1 reads SGHAT; CDR2 reads FQNNGV. The CDR3 has 11 residues.